One sample yielded the 26 T cell receptor beta chains listed below, sequenced in a study of cytomegalovirus exposure and HLA in healthy donors. The primer mix had 60 Vbeta and 13 Jbeta primers. Profiled with immunoSEQ multiplex PCR; TCRdb holds only in-frame clones, not every one. This table has roughly 93,000 clones, more than 75% appearing once. Sequencing was performed on PBMCs. The receptor source for this set is a human donor in good health.

Turning to this clone: The sample carries other DNA sequences with the same CDR3. This sequence joins TRBV6-5 and TRBJ2-3, with D unresolved. The CDR3 has 13 residues. Trimming removed 2 bases from V and 3 bases from J, with 6 bases in between. Germline V gene lookup returns CDR1 MNHEY and CDR2 SVGAGI. CDR3 in amino acids: CASSYRETDTQYF. The CDR3 DNA reads as TGTGCCAGCAGTTACAGAGAAACAGATACGCAGTATTTT.

In regard to this clone: The sample contains more than one DNA sequence encoding this CDR3. The rearrangement links TRBV5-6 to TRBJ2-2, with a tentative D call TRBD2 (6 bases). This CDR3 comprises 14 residues. The germline V gene has CDR1 SGHDT and CDR2 YYEEEE. The V and J ends lost 0 bases and 5 bases respectively, with 8 bases between them. CDR3 nucleotides: TGTGCCAGCAGCTTGGTTGGGGGGACCGGGGAGCTGTTTTTT. Translating gives CASSLVGGTGELFF.

This clone was counted a few times. The chain links TRBV19 to TRBJ1-5; 9 bases map to TRBD1. V dropped 4 bases and J dropped 3; count of bases not matched to a gene: 7. Germline V gene lookup returns CDR1 LNHDA and CDR2 SQIVND (reference sequence). This CDR3 comprises 16 residues. The DNA of the CDR3 is TGTGCCAGTAGTACCGGGACAGGGACACTCAATCAGCCCCAGCATTTT. This encodes CASSTGTGTLNQPQHF.

This clone was picked up one time. The rearrangement joins TRBV18 to TRBJ1-4; D is ambiguous. From germline, CDR1 is KGHSH and CDR2 LQKENI. CDR3 length: 15 amino acids. V was trimmed by 2 bases and J by 4 bases, leaving 11 bases between them. The CDR3 nucleotides read TGTGCCAGCTCACCAGACACAGTCTTTAATGAAAAACTGTTTTTT. This sequence encodes CASSPDTVFNEKLFF.

The V gene is TRBV9, the J gene TRBJ2-2; D call uncertain. V was clipped by 2 bases and J by 3 bases, with 5 bases between them. CDR3 length equals 13 residues. Per germline, CDR1 SGDLS and CDR2 YYNGEE. The CDR3 sequence: CASSVGDTGELFF. In DNA, the CDR3 is TGTGCCAGCAGCGTTGGAGACACCGGGGAGCTGTTTTTT.

V and J are TRBV5-1 and TRBJ2-6; 8 nucleotides agree with TRBD2. The trim removed 4 bases at V and 0 bases at J, leaving 6 bases unmatched. CDR1 is SGHRS, CDR2 YFSETQ, per germline. This CDR3 has 17 residues. The CDR3 reads CASSTAGGTSGANVLTF. The CDR3 bases are TGCGCCAGCAGCACTGCGGGGGGCACCTCTGGGGCCAACGTCCTGACTTTC.

The rearrangement links TRBV27 to TRBJ2-7, with D possibly matching TRBD1 (6 bases). The ends were cut back, 1 base at V and 1 base at J, with 14 bases in the middle. The CDR3 length is 16 residues. Germline CDR1 is MNHEY and CDR2 is SMNVEV (reference sequence). The CDR3 here is CASSLYPDSPSYEQYF. The CDR3 coding sequence is TGTGCCAGCAGTTTATACCCGGACAGCCCTTCCTACGAGCAGTACTTC.

V is TRBV4-1 and J is TRBJ1-1, with 8 bases lining up with TRBD1. The germline gives CDR1 MGHRA, CDR2 YSYEKL. Trimming took 1 base from V and 10 from J; bases not matched to a gene: 11. The CDR3 runs to 15 residues. The CDR3 loop reads CASSQGQGQVDRAFF. The CDR3 region has the DNA TGCGCCAGCAGCCAAGGACAGGGGCAGGTAGATCGAGCTTTCTTT.

The chain is built from TRBV9 and TRBJ2-7; D gene unclear. Germline loops: CDR1 SGDLS, CDR2 YYNGEE. Trimming pared 0 bases from V and 3 bases from J, leaving 16 bases between. The CDR3 is made up of 16 amino acids. The CDR3 bases are TGTGCCAGCAGCGTAGCATCGTCCGGTAGCCACTACGAGCAGTACTTC. It codes for CASSVASSGSHYEQYF.

This sequence joins TRBV5-1 and TRBJ2-7, with D maybe TRBD2 (5 bases). Germline-derived CDR1 and CDR2 are SGHRS and YFSETQ. The CDR3 totals 16 residues. Trimming cost V 4 bases and J 0 bases, with 17 bases left between them. CDR3 nucleotides: TGCGCCAGCAGCCTCCGCGGCGGACGGGACTCCTACGAGCAGTACTTC. Translated: CASSLRGGRDSYEQYF.

This clone occurred a few times. This chain connects TRBV18 to TRBJ1-1; 9 bases agree with TRBD1. The CDR3 totals 15 residues. The germline V gene has CDR1 KGHSH and CDR2 LQKENI. V lost 2 bases to trimming and J lost 1 base; unmatched junction nucleotides: 2. CDR3 DNA: TGTGCCAGCTCACCAACAGGGGGCAGGAACACTGAAGCTTTCTTT. Its translation is CASSPTGGRNTEAFF. Complete variable domain (other parts from reference TRBV18 and TRBJ1-1): NAGVMQNPRHLVRRRGQEARLRCSPMKGHSHVYWYRQLPEEGLKFMVYLQKENIIDESGMPKERFSAEFPKEGPSILRIQQVVRGDSAAYFCASSPTGGRNTEAFFGQGTRLTVV.

This clone was detected a few times. J is TRBJ2-7 and V is TRBV5-4; 7 bases are a match to TRBD1. Germline loops: CDR1 SGHNT, CDR2 YYREEE (reference sequence). With V trimmed by 3 bases and J by 1 base, 1 base remained unmatched. The CDR3 consists of 13 residues. DNA for the CDR3: TGTGCCAGCAGCTACAGGGGATCCTACGAGCAGTACTTC. Encoded protein: CASSYRGSYEQYF.

V is TRBV7-9 and J is TRBJ2-1; a weak D match, TRBD2 (6 bases). The CDR3 has 18 residues. The V end was cut by 1 base, the J end by 4 bases, with 20 bases between. Germline V gene data show CDR1 as SEHNR and CDR2 as FQNEAQ (reference sequence). DNA for the CDR3: TGTGCCAGCAGCTTAGGCCCCCCCCGGGGAGGAAGGTACAATGAGCAGTTCTTC. It translates to CASSLGPPRGGRYNEQFF.

J is TRBJ2-2 and V is TRBV6-5; D perhaps matches TRBD2 (5 bases). V dropped 5 bases and J dropped 3 bases, with 10 bases sitting between them. Germline V gene sequence: CDR1 MNHEY, CDR2 SVGAGI. The CDR3 extends over 14 amino acids. CDR3 sequence: CASSGRGYTGELFF. The CDR3 DNA follows: TGTGCCAGCAGTGGCCGGGGATACACCGGGGAGCTGTTTTTT.

The chain is built from TRBV7-7 and TRBJ2-7; TRBD2 matches 15 bases. The germline gives CDR1 SSHAT, CDR2 FNYEAQ (reference sequence). The CDR3 length is 18 residues. Trimming cost V 5 bases and J 4 bases; bases outside gene matches: 12. The CDR3, as DNA: TGTGCCAGCAGCCCCGGAGGACTAGCGGGAGGGGGAAGGTACGAGCAGTACTTC. Translating it yields CASSPGGLAGGGRYEQYF.

This clone was seen once. The rearrangement uses TRBV5-4 and TRBJ2-7; maybe TRBD2 (6 bases). Per germline, CDR1 SGHNT and CDR2 YYREEE (reference sequence). CDR3 length: 14 amino acids. CDR3 residues: CAWGEPGPHYEQYF. Here the CDR3 DNA reads TGTGCGTGGGGGGAACCGGGACCGCACTACGAGCAGTACTTC.

V gene TRBV7-2 combines with J gene TRBJ2-3, with 11 bases fitting TRBD2. The CDR3 sequence is 19 residues long. Germline CDR1 reads SGHTA; CDR2 reads FQGNSA. V trimming: 5 bases; J trimming: 6 bases; junction bases outside the gene matches: 19. The CDR3 region has the DNA TGTGCCAGCAGCCTCATAGCGGGAGGGCCACCGTATGGCTTCGATACGCAGTATTTT. This codes for CASSLIAGGPPYGFDTQYF.

The V call is TRBV7-9, the J call TRBJ1-2; 7 bases are shared with TRBD1. This CDR3 contains 17 residues. Trimming took 5 bases from V and 5 from J; bases not matched to a gene: 17. Germline loops: CDR1 SEHNR, CDR2 FQNEAQ (reference sequence). CDR3: CASSDRDRQGPTYGYTF. The CDR3 DNA follows: TGTGCCAGCAGCGATAGAGATCGACAGGGCCCGACATATGGCTACACCTTC.

The rearrangement links TRBV4-3 to TRBJ2-3, with 11 bases aligning to TRBD2. V trimming: 2 bases; J trimming: 0 bases; junction bases outside the gene matches: 1. The CDR3 has 16 amino acids. CDR1 and CDR2 (germline): LGHNA, YSLEER. The CDR3 sequence: CASSQRTSGSTDTQYF. The CDR3 region has the DNA TGCGCCAGCAGCCAAAGGACTAGCGGGAGCACAGATACGCAGTATTTT.

The chain is built from TRBV5-6 and TRBJ2-7; no clear D gene. The germline gives CDR1 SGHDT, CDR2 YYEEEE. Between the trimmed V and J ends, which lost 0 bases and 2 bases, there was a span of 18 bases. This CDR3 comprises 17 residues. The DNA of the CDR3 is TGTGCCAGCAGCTTGGCGATGATGAGAAGTACCACCTACGAGCAGTACTTC. Residues: CASSLAMMRSTTYEQYF.

The chain uses TRBV5-8 and TRBJ1-1; TRBD1 matches 8 bases. Germline assignment: CDR1 SGHTS and CDR2 YDEGEE. J was trimmed by 4 bases and V by 0 bases; bases with no gene match: 8. This CDR3 contains 16 residues. In DNA, the CDR3 is TGTGCCAGCAGCTTGGCTTGGCAGGGGGCGGGCACTGAAGCTTTCTTT. Amino acid sequence: CASSLAWQGAGTEAFF.

The chain joins TRBV7-2 to TRBJ1-1; unclear D gene. Between the trimmed V and J ends, which lost 5 bases and 4 bases, there was a span of 11 bases. The CDR3 extends over 13 amino acids. The V gene's germline CDR1 is SGHTA and CDR2 FQGNSA. CDR3: CASSPYEVTEAFF. The DNA of the CDR3 is TGTGCCAGCAGCCCCTACGAGGTCACTGAAGCTTTCTTT. Full variable domain (remainder filled in from reference TRBV7-2 and TRBJ1-1): GAGVSQSPSNKVTEKGKDVELRCDPISGHTALYWYRQSLGQGLEFLIYFQGNSAPDKSGLPSDRFSAERTGGSVSTLTIQRTQQEDSAVYLCASSPYEVTEAFFGQGTRLTVV.

This clone was found a few times. The chain links TRBV12-5 to TRBJ1-5, with 8 bases aligning to TRBD1. The ends lost 2 bases at V and 2 bases at J; junction bases unmatched: 17. The CDR3 has 20 amino acids. Germline lookup yields CDR1 LGHNT and CDR2 FRNRAP. CDR3 residues: CASGLIDYRGSFDGNQPQHF. In nucleotides, the CDR3 is TGTGCTAGTGGTTTGATCGATTACAGGGGGAGTTTTGATGGCAATCAGCCCCAGCATTTT. The full variable domain, completed using reference TRBV12-5 and TRBJ1-5, is DARVTQTPRHKVTEMGQEVTMRCQPILGHNTVFWYRQTMMQGLELLAYFRNRAPLDDSGMPKDRFSAEMPDATLATLKIQPSEPRDSAVYFCASGLIDYRGSFDGNQPQHFGDGTRLSIL.

This chain uses TRBV5-5 with TRBJ2-1; perhaps TRBD2 as D (7 bases). The germline V gene has CDR1 SGHKS and CDR2 YYEKEE (reference sequence). Trimming shortened V by 1 base and J by 7 bases, and 15 bases separated the two germline ends. There are 15 residues in the CDR3. CDR3 nucleotides: TGTGCCAGCAGCTTGAAAGGGGGGAGGGGGAATGAGCAGTTCTTC. The encoded protein is CASSLKGGRGNEQFF.

This sequence joins TRBV19 and TRBJ1-2; 8 bases align to TRBD1. Per germline, CDR1 LNHDA and CDR2 SQIVND (reference sequence). V shed 7 bases, J shed 8 bases, and the junction held 12 bases outside the gene matches. The CDR3 loop spans 14 amino acids. CDR3: CASTAGGLTWGYTF. DNA for the CDR3: TGTGCCAGTACCGCAGGGGGCTTAACTTGGGGCTACACCTTC.

This clone occurred once. The rearrangement joins TRBV18 to TRBJ2-3; TRBD2 agrees at 7 bases. With 2 bases clipped from V and 1 base from J, the junction kept 3 bases outside the gene matches. CDR1 is KGHSH, CDR2 LQKENI, per germline. The CDR3 runs 15 residues. The CDR3 spells CASSPMGGGTDTQYF. The CDR3 DNA reads as TGTGCCAGCTCACCAATGGGAGGGGGCACAGATACGCAGTATTTT. Supplemented by reference TRBV18 and TRBJ2-3, the full variable domain reads NAGVMQNPRHLVRRRGQEARLRCSPMKGHSHVYWYRQLPEEGLKFMVYLQKENIIDESGMPKERFSAEFPKEGPSILRIQQVVRGDSAAYFCASSPMGGGTDTQYFGPGTRLTVL.